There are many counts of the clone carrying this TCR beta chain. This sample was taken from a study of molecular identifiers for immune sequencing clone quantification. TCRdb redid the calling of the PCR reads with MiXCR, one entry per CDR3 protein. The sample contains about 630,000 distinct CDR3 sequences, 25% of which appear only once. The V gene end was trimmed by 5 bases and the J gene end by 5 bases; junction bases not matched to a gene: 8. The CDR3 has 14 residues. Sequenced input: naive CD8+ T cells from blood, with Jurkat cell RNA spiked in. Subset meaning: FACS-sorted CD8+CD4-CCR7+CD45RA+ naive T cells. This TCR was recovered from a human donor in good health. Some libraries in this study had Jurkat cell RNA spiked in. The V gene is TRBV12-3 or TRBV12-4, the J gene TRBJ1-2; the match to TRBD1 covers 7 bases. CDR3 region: CASSNSGQKYGYTF. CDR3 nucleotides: TGTGCCAGCAGTAACTCGGGACAGAAGTATGGCTACACCTTC.